Shown below are 3 T cell receptor beta chains from a single sample sequenced in a study of cytotoxic CD8 clonotypes in ibrutinib-treated CLL. Produced via immunoSEQ multiplex PCR; TCRdb's table is partial and in-frame only. This table has about 32,000 clones, over 70% appearing once. The specimen comprised PBMCs, sampled at disease progression, from a patient treated with ibrutinib. The source is a human donor with chronic lymphocytic leukemia.

This clone came up once. CDR3 loop: CATSRDMGGETQYF. The CDR3 nucleotides read TGTGCCACCAGCAGAGATATGGGGGGAGAGACCCAGTACTTC. The chain carries TRBV15 and TRBJ2-5, with a weak D call TRBD2 (6 bases). The V and J ends lost 0 bases and 4 bases respectively, with 9 bases between them. Germline CDR1 and CDR2: LNHNV and YYDKDF (reference sequence). The CDR3 has 14 amino acids.

The chain recombines TRBV5-1 with TRBJ2-7, with 8 bases lining up with TRBD1. The CDR3 length is 14 residues. V was clipped by 1 base and J by 3 bases; unmatched bases: 3. From germline, CDR1 is SGHRS and CDR2 YFSETQ. CDR3 region: CASSLSTGGYEQYF. DNA for the CDR3: TGCGCCAGCAGCTTGTCTACAGGGGGCTACGAGCAGTACTTC.

The rearrangement uses TRBV29-1 and TRBJ2-3; no firm D call. Germline V gene data show CDR1 as SQVTM and CDR2 as ANQGSEA. The CDR3 is made up of 12 amino acids. V lost 7 bases and J 3 bases, leaving 11 bases between the germline ends. The CDR3 DNA is TGCAGCGGCGTGGTGGGGACAGATACGCAGTATTTT. Encoded protein: CSGVVGTDTQYF.